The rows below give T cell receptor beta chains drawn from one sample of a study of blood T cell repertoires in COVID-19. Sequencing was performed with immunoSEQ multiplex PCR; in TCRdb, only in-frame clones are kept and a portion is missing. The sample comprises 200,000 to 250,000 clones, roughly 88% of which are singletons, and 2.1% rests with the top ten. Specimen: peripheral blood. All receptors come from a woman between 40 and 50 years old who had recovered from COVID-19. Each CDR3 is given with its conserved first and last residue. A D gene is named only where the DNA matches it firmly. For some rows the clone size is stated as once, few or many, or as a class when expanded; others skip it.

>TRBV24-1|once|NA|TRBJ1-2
TGTGCCACCAGTGCGTCCGGCAGGGATGGGGATGGCTACACCTTC
CATSASGRDGDGYTF
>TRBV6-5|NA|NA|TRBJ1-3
TGTGCCAGCAGTTTCACGGGAGGCACCATATATTTT
CASSFTGGTIYF
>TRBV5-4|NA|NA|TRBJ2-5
TGTGCCAGCAGCTTTCAGGGGTTCGGAGAGACCCAGTACTTC
CASSFQGFGETQYF
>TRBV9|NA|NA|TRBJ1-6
TGTGCCAGCAGCGTAGCTCCCCAGGGCCAGGGTTCACCCCTCCACTTT
CASSVAPQGQGSPLHF
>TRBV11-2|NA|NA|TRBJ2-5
TGTGCCAGCAGCTTGGACAGTACGGGGAGAGAGACCCAGTACTTC
CASSLDSTGRETQYF
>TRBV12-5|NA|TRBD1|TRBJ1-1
TGTGCTAGTGGTTTGACCGGGACAGGGGACACTGAAGCTTTCTTT
CASGLTGTGDTEAFF
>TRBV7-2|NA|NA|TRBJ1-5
TGTGCCAGCAGTACAGGGAATGGCAATCAGCCCCAGCATTTT
CASSTGNGNQPQHF
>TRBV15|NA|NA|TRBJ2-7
TGTGCCACCAGCAGAGACCTTAGTCGGGAGCAGTACTTC
CATSRDLSREQYF
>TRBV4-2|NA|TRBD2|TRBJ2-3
TGTGCCAGCAGCCAAGTTGGGACTAGTTCAGGCACAGATACGCAGTATTTT
CASSQVGTSSGTDTQYF
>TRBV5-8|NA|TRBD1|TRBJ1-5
TGTGCCAGCAGCCTCAGGGGGGCAGGCAATCAGCCCCAGCATTTT
CASSLRGAGNQPQHF
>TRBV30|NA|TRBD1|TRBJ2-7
TGTGCCTGGAGTGTACCCCCGGACAGGATTAAGTACTTC
CAWSVPPDRIKYF
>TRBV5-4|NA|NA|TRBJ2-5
TGTGCCAGCAGCCCAGACAGCCAAGAGACCCAGTACTTC
CASSPDSQETQYF
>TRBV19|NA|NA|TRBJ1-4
TGTGCCAGTAGTATTGGCTCCACAACTAATGAAAAACTGTTTTTT
CASSIGSTTNEKLFF
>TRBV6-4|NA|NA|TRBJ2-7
TGTGCCAGCACCGCTCCTGGGACAAGGGGGTACGAGCAGTACTTC
CASTAPGTRGYEQYF
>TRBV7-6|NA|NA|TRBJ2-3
TGTGCCAGCAGCTTGGGTCAGATAGCGGGCACAGATACGCAGTATTTT
CASSLGQIAGTDTQYF
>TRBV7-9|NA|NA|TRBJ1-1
TGTGCCAGCATCCCCGGCACTGAAGCTTTCTTT
CASIPGTEAFF
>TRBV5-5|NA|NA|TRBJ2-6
TGTGCCAGCAGCTTCTTGCAGGGGTCTTCTGGGGCCAACGTCCTGACTTTC
CASSFLQGSSGANVLTF
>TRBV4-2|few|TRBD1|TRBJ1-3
TGTGCCAGCAGCCAAGAAGTGGACAGGGGCTCTGGAAACACCATATATTTT
CASSQEVDRGSGNTIYF
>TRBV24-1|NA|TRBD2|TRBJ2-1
TGTGCCACCAGTGATTTGAAGTCTAGCGGGAGCTTCCGGGTGGGTGAGCAGTTCTTC
CATSDLKSSGSFRVGEQFF
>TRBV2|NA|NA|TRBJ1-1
TGTGCCGGCGGCAAACTCGCCGCTGGCACTGAAGCTTTCTTT
CAGGKLAAGTEAFF
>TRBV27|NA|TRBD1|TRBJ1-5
TGTGCCAGCAGTTTCGACGGGACAGGGATTCCCCAGCATTTT
CASSFDGTGIPQHF
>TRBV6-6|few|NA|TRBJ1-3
TGTGCCAGCAGCCGGCGGGGGGGAGCCCGACGGAACGCCTCTGGAAACACCATATATTTT
CASSRRGGARRNASGNTIYF
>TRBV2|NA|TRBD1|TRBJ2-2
TGTGCCAGCAGTCGACAGGGGGTTAACACCGGGGAGCTGTTTTTT
CASSRQGVNTGELFF
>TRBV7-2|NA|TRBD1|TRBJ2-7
TGTGCCAGCAGCTTAGGGGGGACAGTCTCCTACGAGCAGTACTTC
CASSLGGTVSYEQYF
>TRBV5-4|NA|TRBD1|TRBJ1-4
TGTGCCAGCAGCTCTTCCGGGACAGGGCGAGAAAAACTGTTTTTT
CASSSSGTGREKLFF
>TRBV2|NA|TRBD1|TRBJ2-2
TGTGCCAGCAGTGGACAGGGGCGACCCACCGGGGAGCTGTTTTTT
CASSGQGRPTGELFF
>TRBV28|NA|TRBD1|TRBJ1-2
TGTGCCAGCAGTCCGGGACAGGGCTATGGCTACACCTTC
CASSPGQGYGYTF
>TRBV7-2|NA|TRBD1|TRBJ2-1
TGTGCCAGCAGCTTAGCGGGACAGGGGGAGAGGAATCGGCAGTTCTTC
CASSLAGQGERNRQFF
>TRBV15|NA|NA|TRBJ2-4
TGTGCCACCAGCAGAGAACAGGCCCGCGTGGGTCTACTAGCCAAAAACATTCAGTACTTC
CATSREQARVGLLAKNIQYF
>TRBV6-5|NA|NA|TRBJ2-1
TGTGCCAGCAGCCGGCTAGCTGATAATGAGCAGTTCTTC
CASSRLADNEQFF
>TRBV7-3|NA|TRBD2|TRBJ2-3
TGTGCCAGCAGCTCGGGACTAGCGGGAGCCTCAGATACGCAGTATTTT
CASSSGLAGASDTQYF
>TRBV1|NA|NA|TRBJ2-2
TGCACCAGCAGTCTCGATCCCCCGACTAGCGGGGGCCCGAACACCGGGGAGCTGTTTTTT
CTSSLDPPTSGGPNTGELFF
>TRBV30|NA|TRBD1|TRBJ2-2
TGTGCCTGGAGTGTAGGGACAGTCGACACCGGGGAGCTGTTTTTT
CAWSVGTVDTGELFF
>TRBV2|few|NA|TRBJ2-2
TGTGCCAGCATATGGGGACGGACAGCGAACACCGGGGAGCTGTTTTTT
CASIWGRTANTGELFF
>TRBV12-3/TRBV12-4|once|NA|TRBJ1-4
TGTGCCAGCAGTTCCGACAGGAACGAAAAACTGTTTTTT
CASSSDRNEKLFF
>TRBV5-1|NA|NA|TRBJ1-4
TGCGCCAGCAGCTTGGGCTCAGGGATCAGTGAAAAACTGTTTTTT
CASSLGSGISEKLFF
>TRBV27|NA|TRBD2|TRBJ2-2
TGTGCCAGCAGTTCCGGGACTAGCGGGGGGGCAGGGTACACCGGGGAGCTGTTTTTT
CASSSGTSGGAGYTGELFF
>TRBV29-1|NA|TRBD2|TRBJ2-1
TGCAGCGGACTAGCGGGACCTCGCTCCTACAATGAGCAGTTCTTC
CSGLAGPRSYNEQFF
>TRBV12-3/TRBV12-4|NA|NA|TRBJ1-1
TGTGCCAGCAGTTCTGGCCCGGGCACTGAAGCTTTCTTT
CASSSGPGTEAFF
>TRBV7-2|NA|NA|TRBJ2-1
TGTGCCAGCAGCTTCCCGAAAAAGGGGTCTTCGAGCTCCTACAATGAGCAGTTCTTC
CASSFPKKGSSSSYNEQFF
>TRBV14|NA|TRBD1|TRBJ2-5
TGTGCCAGCAGCCAAGTGAGGGGGCTTCGAGAGACCCAGTACTTC
CASSQVRGLRETQYF
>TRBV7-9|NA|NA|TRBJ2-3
TGTGCCAGCAGCTTAAGAGAGGATCCTTCTCCCGATACGCAGTATTTT
CASSLREDPSPDTQYF